This T cell receptor (beta chain) was found in a study of regulatory T cells in long-lasting Graves disease. Study-wide results and limits: Persistent disease was associated with favored TRBV28 usage and with favored use of TRBJ1-2 and TRBJ2-5.

Noted time point: newly diagnosed GD, antithyroid drugs for less than 3 months. From PBMCs, RNA was extracted and then used to make the TCR library. The sample holds many counts of this clonotype. The antigen remains unidentified. CDR3-region Arm-PCR and iRepertoire HTBI primers produced the TCR beta libraries. TCRdb independently ran MiXCR on the multiplex PCR reads; one entry per CDR3 protein. The table records about 220,000 distinct CDR3 sequences, around 20% of them present only once. Deletions cut 8 bases from V and 7 bases from J, with 17 bases between. The CDR3 is 14 amino acids. Germline values: CDR1 MNHEY, CDR2 SMNVEV (reference sequence). Separately, the same data were catalogued under a study of T cells in Graves' hyperthyroidism and ophthalmopathy.

Sequencing used peripheral blood mononuclear cells (PBMCs), obtained at new diagnosis, from a patient treated with antithyroid drugs. The chain joins TRBV27 to TRBJ1-4; the D is unclear. The sequence came from a woman in her 30s with Graves disease. This CDR3 reads CASGSSGLSEKLFF. The CDR3 region has the DNA TGTGCCAGCGGTAGTTCTGGGCTTAGTGAAAAACTGTTTTTT.